This TCR beta chain was profiled in a study of shared clonotypes between healthy human individuals. Study-level findings and limits: The represented genetic and exposure-history diversity was limited by the small number of donors.

The donors were adults (healthy and HIV-negative) with no recent acute infections or vaccinations. The unsorted samples took around 93 million PBMCs to get genomic DNA. Germline V gene lookup returns CDR1 LGHNA and CDR2 YNFKEQ. This CDR3 has 14 amino acids. Trimming took 2 bases from V and 2 from J, leaving 10 bases between them. This clone showed up just a few times. Its antigen is still unknown. A read error is likely here: a far larger clone is one base away. The sample contains more than one DNA sequence encoding this CDR3. Study processing details: For the immunoSEQ data, sequences were junction-only without quality scores, so filtering differed. Profiled with immunoSEQ multiplex PCR; TCRdb holds only in-frame clones, not every one. V and J calls and clone size follow that table, whereas D and trimming were derived from the DNA. The table lists some 490,000 clones, roughly 80% of them singletons.

The receptor comes from a woman aged 40 to 49 in good health. Some clones in this sample may be carry-over from other donors' samples. Sequences were obtained from PBMCs. This chain joins TRBV4-2 and TRBJ2-7; D may be TRBD1 (6 bases). The CDR3 DNA sequence: TGTGCCAGCAGCCAACAACAGGGTACCTACGAGCAGTACTTC. Its translation is CASSQQQGTYEQYF.